This entry lists 9 T cell receptor beta chains sequenced from one sample in a study of Ad26.COV2.S vaccination and SARS-CoV-2 variants. Using immunoSEQ multiplex PCR, the repertoire was profiled, and TCRdb retains in-frame clones only, with some absent. This table has more than 300,000 clones, 85% to 90% appearing once. Treatment noted: 15 to 20 received Ad26.COV2.S at low or high dose, single or two shots; 5 received placebo; per-sample allocation not given. After the first vaccine or placebo injection, samples were drawn on day 63. Here the sequenced sample was peripheral blood, taken in a trial of Ad26.COV2.S vaccine versus placebo. The receptors come from a person aged 18-65 years who received the Ad26.COV2.S COVID-19 vaccine or a placebo.

The chain uses TRBV19 and TRBJ1-1; 10 positions match TRBD1. J gave up 8 bases and V 4 bases, and 4 bases lay outside the gene matches. The CDR3 is 13 residues long. Germline V lookup: CDR1 LNHDA, CDR2 SQIVND (reference sequence). The CDR3 nucleotides are TGTGCCAGTAGTACTCTGGGACAGGGGGAAGCTTTCTTT. Amino acid sequence: CASSTLGQGEAFF.

The chain links TRBV20-1 to TRBJ1-4; 9 bases line up with TRBD1. Per germline, CDR1 DFQATT and CDR2 SNEGSKA (reference sequence). V gave up 3 bases and J gave up 4 bases; unmatched junction bases: 6. CDR3 length: 15 residues. The CDR3: CSASNRGLNNEKLFF. The CDR3 DNA reads as TGCAGTGCTAGTAACAGGGGGCTGAATAATGAAAAACTGTTTTTT.

This chain uses TRBV4-1 with TRBJ1-5, with D possibly being TRBD1 (5 bases). Trimming left V 0 bases short and J 7 bases short, with 19 bases between. Germline-derived CDR1 and CDR2 are MGHRA and YSYEKL. The CDR3 runs 17 residues. The chain's CDR3 is CASSQDISQGLWQPQHF. The CDR3 nucleotides read TGCGCCAGCAGCCAAGATATAAGCCAGGGTCTTTGGCAGCCCCAGCATTTT.

The chain couples TRBV19 to TRBJ1-3; 10 bases line up with TRBD1. The CDR3 consists of 16 residues. V was clipped by 3 bases and J by 4 bases; unmatched bases: 6. Germline CDR1 is LNHDA and CDR2 is SQIVND (reference sequence). The CDR3 is CASSMGTGVNGNTIYF. Here the CDR3 DNA reads TGTGCCAGTAGTATGGGGACAGGGGTGAACGGAAACACCATATATTTT. Looking up the rest from reference TRBV19 and TRBJ1-3 gives the full variable domain: DGGITQSPKYLFRKEGQNVTLSCEQNLNHDAMYWYRQDPGQGLRLIYYSQIVNDFQKGDIAEGYSVSREKKESFPLTVTSAQKNPTAFYLCASSMGTGVNGNTIYFGEGSWLTVV.

This clone was detected only a few times. This chain uses TRBV18 with TRBJ1-2; D might be TRBD1 (5 bases). Germline V gives CDR1 KGHSH, CDR2 LQKENI. Trimming removed 3 bases from V and 2 bases from J, with 13 bases in between. This CDR3 has 15 amino acids. Written as DNA, the CDR3 is TGTGCCAGCTCACCCCTAGCAGGGTGGAACTATGGCTACACCTTC. Its protein product is CASSPLAGWNYGYTF.

This clone showed up just once. The rearrangement uses TRBV5-4 and TRBJ1-2; the match to TRBD1 covers 8 bases. The CDR3 has 16 amino acids. Germline lookup yields CDR1 SGHNT and CDR2 YYREEE (reference sequence). V was clipped by 1 base and J by 4 bases; unmatched bases: 9. CDR3 amino acids: CASSLRSRGPGYGYTF. In DNA, the CDR3 is TGTGCCAGCAGCTTGAGGTCCAGGGGGCCCGGCTATGGCTACACCTTC. The variable domain in full, with the rest retrieved from reference TRBV5-4 and TRBJ1-2, is ETGVTQSPTHLIKTRGQQVTLRCSSQSGHNTVSWYQQALGQGPQFIFQYYREEENGRGNFPPRFSGLQFPNYSSELNVNALELDDSALYLCASSLRSRGPGYGYTFGSGTRLTVV.

The gene calls are TRBV27 and TRBJ2-3, with 9 bases lining up with TRBD2. The trim removed 2 bases at V and 4 bases at J, leaving 4 bases unmatched. CDR1 MNHEY and CDR2 SMNVEV come from the germline V gene (reference sequence). CDR3 size: 15 residues. This chain's CDR3 is CASSLGGGASDTQYF. The CDR3 DNA reads as TGTGCCAGCAGTTTAGGCGGGGGGGCCTCAGATACGCAGTATTTT.

The chain joins TRBV3-1 (or the pseudogene TRBV3-2) to TRBJ1-3; 11 nucleotides match TRBD1. Germline V lookup: CDR1 LGHDT, CDR2 YNNKEL (reference sequence). The CDR3 runs 18 residues. V was pared by 1 base and J by 3 bases, with 8 bases of the junction left unmatched. The CDR3: CASSQGNPDRGHGNTIYF. DNA for the CDR3: TGTGCCAGCAGCCAAGGTAATCCGGACAGGGGGCATGGAAACACCATATATTTT.

V gene TRBV7-9 combines with J gene TRBJ2-1; D may be TRBD1 (6 bases). Germline CDR1 SEHNR, CDR2 FQNEAQ (reference sequence). The V end was cut by 5 bases, the J end by 7 bases, with 9 bases between. This CDR3 has 12 residues. The CDR3, as DNA: TGTGCCAGCAGCAGTCAGGGGAATGAGCAGTTCTTC. It yields the protein CASSSQGNEQFF.